The T cell receptor beta chain under discussion was sequenced for a study of blood T cell repertoires in COVID-19. Study background: Samples representing acute and convalescent COVID-19 were sourced from the United States, Italy and Spain. Nucleic acid was either cDNA or gDNA, and it came from T cells, B-cell-depleted T cells, or PBMCs.

The germline V gene encodes CDR1 SNHLY and CDR2 FYNNEI. The CDR3 is made up of 16 amino acids. The trim removed 5 bases at V and 6 bases at J, leaving 15 bases unmatched. As processed by the authors: Reference gene primer amplification gave estimated nucleated cell counts. Clones were read by immunoSEQ multiplex PCR, and TCRdb kept only the in-frame ones, dropping some. V and J calls and clone size are those listed in that table; D and trimming were worked out from the DNA. This sample has about 84,000 clones, with around 80% found just once. This receptor was taken from a woman aged 80 or older with acute or convalescent COVID-19. Material for sequencing was peripheral blood. V usage is TRBV2 and J usage is TRBJ2-7; 8 nucleotides align to TRBD2. Here the CDR3 DNA reads TGTGCCAGCAGTCCCCGGGGTAGCGGGAATTTAGGCGAGCAGTACTTC. This gives the protein CASSPRGSGNLGEQYF.